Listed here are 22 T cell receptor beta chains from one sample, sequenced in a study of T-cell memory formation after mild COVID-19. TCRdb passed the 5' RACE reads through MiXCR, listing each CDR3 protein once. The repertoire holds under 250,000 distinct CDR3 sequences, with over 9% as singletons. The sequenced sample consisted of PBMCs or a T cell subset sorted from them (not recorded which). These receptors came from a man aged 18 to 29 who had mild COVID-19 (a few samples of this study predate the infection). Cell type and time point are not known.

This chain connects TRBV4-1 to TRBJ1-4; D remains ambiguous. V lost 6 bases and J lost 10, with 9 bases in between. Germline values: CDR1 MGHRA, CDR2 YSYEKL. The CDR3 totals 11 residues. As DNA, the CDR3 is TGCGCCAGCAGATTGGAGGGAAAACTGTTTTTT. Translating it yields CASRLEGKLFF.

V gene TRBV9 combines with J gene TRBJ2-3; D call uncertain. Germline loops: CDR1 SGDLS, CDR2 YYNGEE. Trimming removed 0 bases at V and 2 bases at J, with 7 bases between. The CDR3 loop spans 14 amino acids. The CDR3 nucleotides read TGTGCCAGCAGCGTAGTGGGGTACACAGATACGCAGTATTTT. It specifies CASSVVGYTDTQYF.

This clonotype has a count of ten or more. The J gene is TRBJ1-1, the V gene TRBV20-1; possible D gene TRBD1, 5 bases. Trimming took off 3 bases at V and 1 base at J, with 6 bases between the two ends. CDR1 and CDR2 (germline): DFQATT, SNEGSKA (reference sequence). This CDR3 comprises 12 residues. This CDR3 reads CSASQGNTEAFF. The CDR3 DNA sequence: TGCAGTGCTAGCCAGGGGAACACTGAAGCTTTCTTT.

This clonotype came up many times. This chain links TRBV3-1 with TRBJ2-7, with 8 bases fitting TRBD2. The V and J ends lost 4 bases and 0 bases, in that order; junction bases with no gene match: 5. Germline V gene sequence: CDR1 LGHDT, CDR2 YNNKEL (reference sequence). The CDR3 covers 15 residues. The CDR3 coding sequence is TGTGCCAGCAGCCTTGGACTAGCCACCTCCTACGAGCAGTACTTC. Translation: CASSLGLATSYEQYF.

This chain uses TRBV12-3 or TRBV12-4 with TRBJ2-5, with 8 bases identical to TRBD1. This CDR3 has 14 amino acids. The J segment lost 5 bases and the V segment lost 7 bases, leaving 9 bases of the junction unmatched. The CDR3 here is CASNPGQAGETQYF. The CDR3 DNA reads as TGTGCCAGCAACCCGGGACAGGCGGGGGAGACCCAGTACTTC.

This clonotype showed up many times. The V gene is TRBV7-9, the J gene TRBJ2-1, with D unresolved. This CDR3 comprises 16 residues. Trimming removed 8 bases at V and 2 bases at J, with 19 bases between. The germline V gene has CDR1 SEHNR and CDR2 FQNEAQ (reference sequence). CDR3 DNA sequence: TGTGCCAGCCCCCCAACCCGGGCTAATACCTACAATGAGCAGTTCTTC. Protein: CASPPTRANTYNEQFF.

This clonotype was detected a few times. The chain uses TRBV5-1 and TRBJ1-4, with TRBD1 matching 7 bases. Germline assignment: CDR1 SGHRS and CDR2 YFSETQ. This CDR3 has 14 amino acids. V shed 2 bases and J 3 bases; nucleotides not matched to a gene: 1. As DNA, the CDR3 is TGCGCCAGCAGCTTCCAGGGGGCTAATGAAAAACTGTTTTTT. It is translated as CASSFQGANEKLFF.

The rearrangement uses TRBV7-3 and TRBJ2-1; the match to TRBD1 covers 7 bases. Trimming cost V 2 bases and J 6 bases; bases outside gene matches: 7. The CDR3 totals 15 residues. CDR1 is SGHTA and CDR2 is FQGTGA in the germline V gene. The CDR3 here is CASSLADRVANEQFF. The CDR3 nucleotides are TGTGCCAGCAGCTTAGCAGACAGGGTAGCCAATGAGCAGTTCTTC.

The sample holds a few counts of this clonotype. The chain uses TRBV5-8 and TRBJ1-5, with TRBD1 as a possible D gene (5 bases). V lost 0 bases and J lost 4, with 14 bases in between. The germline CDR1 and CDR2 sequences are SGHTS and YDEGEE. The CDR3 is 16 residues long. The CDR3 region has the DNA TGTGCCAGCAGCTTGGTTGGCCGGGGGAAGAATCAGCCCCAGCATTTT. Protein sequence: CASSLVGRGKNQPQHF.

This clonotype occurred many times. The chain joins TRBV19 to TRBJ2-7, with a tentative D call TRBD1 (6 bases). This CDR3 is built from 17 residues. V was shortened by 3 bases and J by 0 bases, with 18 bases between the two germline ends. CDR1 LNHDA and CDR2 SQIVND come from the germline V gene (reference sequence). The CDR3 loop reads CASSMRGSRGYSYEQYF. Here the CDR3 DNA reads TGTGCCAGTAGTATGAGGGGGAGCAGGGGATACTCCTACGAGCAGTACTTC.

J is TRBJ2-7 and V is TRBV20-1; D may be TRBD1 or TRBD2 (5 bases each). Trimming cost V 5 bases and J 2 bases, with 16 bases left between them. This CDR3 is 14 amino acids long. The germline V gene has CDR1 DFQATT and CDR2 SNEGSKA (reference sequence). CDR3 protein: CSAPTPGRPYEQYF. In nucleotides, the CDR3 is TGCAGTGCTCCTACCCCGGGACGGCCCTACGAGCAGTACTTC.

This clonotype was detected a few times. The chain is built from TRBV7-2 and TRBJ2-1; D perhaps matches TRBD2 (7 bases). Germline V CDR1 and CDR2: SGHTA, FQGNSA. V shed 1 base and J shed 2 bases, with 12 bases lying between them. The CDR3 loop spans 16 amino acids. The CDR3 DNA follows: TGTGCCAGCAGCTTAGGTGGGGGGGCAACCTACAATGAGCAGTTCTTC. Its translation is CASSLGGGATYNEQFF.

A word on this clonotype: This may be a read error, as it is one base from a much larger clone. The CDR3 DNA sequence: TGCAGCGTTGTGGGGACCACGTCCTACGAGCAGTACTTC. It specifies CSVVGTTSYEQYF. The chain uses TRBV29-1 and TRBJ2-7; D is perhaps TRBD1 or TRBD2 (5 bases each). This CDR3 is built from 13 residues. The V end was cut by 4 bases, the J end by 1 base, with 11 bases between. Germline V gene sequence: CDR1 SQVTM, CDR2 ANQGSEA.

This chain's CDR3 is CAAQGVSTDTQYF. The CDR3 coding sequence is TGTGCCGCCCAGGGGGTTAGCACAGATACGCAGTATTTT. The rearrangement uses TRBV27 and TRBJ2-3, with 7 bases fitting TRBD1. Germline V lookup: CDR1 MNHEY, CDR2 SMNVEV (reference sequence). The CDR3 contains 13 residues. Trimming at V came to 11 bases and at J to 0 bases, leaving 5 bases not matched to a gene.

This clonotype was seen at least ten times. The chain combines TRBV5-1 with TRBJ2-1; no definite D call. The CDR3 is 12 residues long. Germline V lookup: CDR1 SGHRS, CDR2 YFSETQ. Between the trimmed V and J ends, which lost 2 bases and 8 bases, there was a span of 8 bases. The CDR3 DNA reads TGCGCCAGCAGCTTAGCTGGGGATGAGCAGTTCTTC. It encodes CASSLAGDEQFF.

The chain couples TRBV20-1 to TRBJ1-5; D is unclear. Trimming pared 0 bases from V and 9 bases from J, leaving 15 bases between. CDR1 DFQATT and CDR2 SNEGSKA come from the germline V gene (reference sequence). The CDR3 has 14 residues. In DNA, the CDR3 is TGCAGTGCTAGAGATCGAGGGCCCGGTTGGCCCCAGCATTTT. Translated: CSARDRGPGWPQHF.

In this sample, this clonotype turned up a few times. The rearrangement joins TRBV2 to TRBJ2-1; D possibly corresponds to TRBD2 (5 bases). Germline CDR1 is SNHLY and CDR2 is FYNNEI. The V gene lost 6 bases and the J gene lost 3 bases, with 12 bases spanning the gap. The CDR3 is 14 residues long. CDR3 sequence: CASRRADLYNEQFF. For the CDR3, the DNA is TGTGCCAGCAGGAGGGCGGACCTCTACAATGAGCAGTTCTTC.

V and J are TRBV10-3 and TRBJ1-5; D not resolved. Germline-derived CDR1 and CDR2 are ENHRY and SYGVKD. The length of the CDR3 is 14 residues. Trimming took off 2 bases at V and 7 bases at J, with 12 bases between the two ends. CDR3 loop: CAISEVGGSQPQHF. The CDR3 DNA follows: TGTGCCATCAGTGAGGTGGGAGGGAGCCAGCCCCAGCATTTT.

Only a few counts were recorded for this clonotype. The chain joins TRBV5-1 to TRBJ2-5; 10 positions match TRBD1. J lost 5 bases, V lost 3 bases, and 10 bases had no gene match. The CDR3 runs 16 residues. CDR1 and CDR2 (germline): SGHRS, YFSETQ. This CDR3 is CASSSWDRGIGETQYF. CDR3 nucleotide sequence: TGCGCCAGCAGCTCCTGGGACAGGGGAATTGGGGAGACCCAGTACTTC.

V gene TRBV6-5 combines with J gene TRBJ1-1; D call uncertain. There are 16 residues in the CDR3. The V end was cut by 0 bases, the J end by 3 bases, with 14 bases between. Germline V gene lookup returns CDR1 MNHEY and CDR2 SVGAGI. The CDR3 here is CASSYSEGGLDTEAFF. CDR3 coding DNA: TGTGCCAGCAGTTACTCAGAGGGAGGGTTGGACACTGAAGCTTTCTTT.

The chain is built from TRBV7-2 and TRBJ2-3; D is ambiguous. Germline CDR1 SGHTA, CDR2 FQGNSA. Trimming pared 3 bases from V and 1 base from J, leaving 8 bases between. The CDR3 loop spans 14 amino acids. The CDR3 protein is CASSFSPGTDTQYF. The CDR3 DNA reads TGTGCCAGCAGCTTTTCACCAGGCACAGATACGCAGTATTTT.

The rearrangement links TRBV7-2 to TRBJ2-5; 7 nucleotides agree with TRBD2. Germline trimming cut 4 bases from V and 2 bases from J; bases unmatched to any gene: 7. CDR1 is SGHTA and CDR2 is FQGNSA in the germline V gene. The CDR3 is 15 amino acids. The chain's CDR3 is CASSYQAGQQETQYF. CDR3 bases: TGTGCCAGCAGCTACCAAGCGGGGCAGCAAGAGACCCAGTACTTC.